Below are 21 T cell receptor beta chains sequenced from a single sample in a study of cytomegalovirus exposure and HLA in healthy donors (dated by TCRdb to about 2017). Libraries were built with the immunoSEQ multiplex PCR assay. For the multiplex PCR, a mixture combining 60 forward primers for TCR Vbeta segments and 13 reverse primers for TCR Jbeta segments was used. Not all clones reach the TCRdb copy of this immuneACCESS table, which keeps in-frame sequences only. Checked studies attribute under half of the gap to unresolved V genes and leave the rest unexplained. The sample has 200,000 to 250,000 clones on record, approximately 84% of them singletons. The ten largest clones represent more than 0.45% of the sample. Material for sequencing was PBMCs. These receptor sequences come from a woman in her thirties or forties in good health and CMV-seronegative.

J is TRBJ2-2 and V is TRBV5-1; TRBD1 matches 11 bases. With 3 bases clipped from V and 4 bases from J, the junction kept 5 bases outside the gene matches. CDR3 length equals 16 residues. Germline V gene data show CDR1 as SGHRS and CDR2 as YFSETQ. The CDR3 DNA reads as TGCGCCAGCAGCTCGCGGGGACAGGGGGTCACCGGGGAGCTGTTTTTT. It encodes CASSSRGQGVTGELFF. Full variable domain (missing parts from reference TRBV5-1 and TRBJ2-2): KAGVTQTPRYLIKTRGQQVTLSCSPISGHRSVSWYQQTPGQGLQFLFEYFSETQRNKGNFPGRFSGRQFSNSRSEMNVSTLELGDSALYLCASSSRGQGVTGELFFGEGSRLTVL.

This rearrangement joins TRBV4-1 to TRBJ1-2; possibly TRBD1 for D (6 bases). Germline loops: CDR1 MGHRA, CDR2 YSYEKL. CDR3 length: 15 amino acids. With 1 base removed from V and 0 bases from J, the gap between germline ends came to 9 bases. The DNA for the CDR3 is TGCGCCAGCAGCCAAGGGGACAAAACTAACTATGGCTACACCTTC. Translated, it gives CASSQGDKTNYGYTF.

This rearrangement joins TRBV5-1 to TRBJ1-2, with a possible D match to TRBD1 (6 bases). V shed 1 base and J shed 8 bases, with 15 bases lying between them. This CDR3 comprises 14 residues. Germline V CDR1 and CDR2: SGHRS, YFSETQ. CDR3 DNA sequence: TGCGCCAGCAGCTTGATCGGGGGGGCCGGGGGCTACACCTTC. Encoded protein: CASSLIGGAGGYTF.

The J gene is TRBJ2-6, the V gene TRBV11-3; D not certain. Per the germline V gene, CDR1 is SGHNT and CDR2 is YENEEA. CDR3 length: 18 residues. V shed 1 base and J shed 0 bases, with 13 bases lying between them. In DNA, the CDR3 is TGTGCCAGCAGCTTAGGTCTCACTCCAAGCTCTGGGGCCAACGTCCTGACTTTC. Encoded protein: CASSLGLTPSSGANVLTF.

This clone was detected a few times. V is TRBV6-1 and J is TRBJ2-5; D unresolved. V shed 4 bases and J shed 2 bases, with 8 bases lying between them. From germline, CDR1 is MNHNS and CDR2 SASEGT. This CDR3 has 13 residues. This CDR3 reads CASSAQRQETQYF. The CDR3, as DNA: TGTGCCAGCAGTGCCCAGAGGCAAGAGACCCAGTACTTC.

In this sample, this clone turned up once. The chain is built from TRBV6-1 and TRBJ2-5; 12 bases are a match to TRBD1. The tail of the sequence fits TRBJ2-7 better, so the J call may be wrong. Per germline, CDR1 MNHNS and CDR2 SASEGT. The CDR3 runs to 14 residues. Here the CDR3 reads CASSEGQGALEQYF. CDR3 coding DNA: TGTGCCAGCAGTGAGGGACAGGGGGCTCTCGAGCAGTACTTC.

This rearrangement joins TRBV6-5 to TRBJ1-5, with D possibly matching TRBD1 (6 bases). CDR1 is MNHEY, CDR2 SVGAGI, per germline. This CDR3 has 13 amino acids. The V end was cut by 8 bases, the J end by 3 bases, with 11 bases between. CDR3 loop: CASGGKINQPQHF. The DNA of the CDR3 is TGTGCCAGCGGGGGCAAGATCAATCAGCCCCAGCATTTT.

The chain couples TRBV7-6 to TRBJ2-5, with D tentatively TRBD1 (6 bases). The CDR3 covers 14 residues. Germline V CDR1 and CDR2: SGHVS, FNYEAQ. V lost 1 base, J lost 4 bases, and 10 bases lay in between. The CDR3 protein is CASSLGTGIETQYF. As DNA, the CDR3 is TGTGCCAGCAGCTTAGGTACAGGGATAGAGACCCAGTACTTC. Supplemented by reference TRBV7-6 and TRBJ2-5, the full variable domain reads GAGVSQSPRYKVTKRGQDVALRCDPISGHVSLYWYRQALGQGPEFLTYFNYEAQQDKSGLPNDRFSAERPEGSISTLTIQRTEQRDSAMYRCASSLGTGIETQYFGPGTRLLVL.

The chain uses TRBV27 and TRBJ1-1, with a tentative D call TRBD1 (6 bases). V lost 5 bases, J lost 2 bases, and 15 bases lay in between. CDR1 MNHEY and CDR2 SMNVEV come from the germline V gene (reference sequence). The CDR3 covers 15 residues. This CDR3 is CASSVLGRGNTEAFF. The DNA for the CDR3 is TGTGCCAGCAGTGTACTTGGCAGGGGAAACACTGAAGCTTTCTTT.

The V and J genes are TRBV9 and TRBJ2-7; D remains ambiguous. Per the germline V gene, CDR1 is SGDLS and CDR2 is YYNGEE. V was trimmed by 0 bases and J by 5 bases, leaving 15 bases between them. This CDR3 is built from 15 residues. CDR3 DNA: TGTGCCAGCAGCGTAGGGCCGACCCCAGGCCACGAGCAGTACTTC. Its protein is CASSVGPTPGHEQYF.

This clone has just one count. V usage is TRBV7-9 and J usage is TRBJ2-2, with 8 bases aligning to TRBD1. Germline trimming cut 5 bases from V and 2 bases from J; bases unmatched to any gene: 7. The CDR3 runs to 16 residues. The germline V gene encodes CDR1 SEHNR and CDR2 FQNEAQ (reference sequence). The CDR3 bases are TGTGCCAGCAGCGATGCGACAGGGGCTAACACCGGGGAGCTGTTTTTT. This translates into CASSDATGANTGELFF.

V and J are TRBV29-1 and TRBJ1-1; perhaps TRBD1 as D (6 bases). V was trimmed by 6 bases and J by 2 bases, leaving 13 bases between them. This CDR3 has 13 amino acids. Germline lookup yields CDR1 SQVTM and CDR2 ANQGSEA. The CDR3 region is CSVLPDRNTEAFF. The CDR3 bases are TGCAGCGTCCTACCGGACAGAAACACTGAAGCTTTCTTT.

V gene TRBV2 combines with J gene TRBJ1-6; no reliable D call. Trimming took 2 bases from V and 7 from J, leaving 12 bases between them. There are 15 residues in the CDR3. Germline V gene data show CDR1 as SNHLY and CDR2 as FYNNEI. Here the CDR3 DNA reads TGTGCCAGCAGTGAATTGGGCCAAGGCAATTCACCCCTCCACTTT. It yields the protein CASSELGQGNSPLHF.

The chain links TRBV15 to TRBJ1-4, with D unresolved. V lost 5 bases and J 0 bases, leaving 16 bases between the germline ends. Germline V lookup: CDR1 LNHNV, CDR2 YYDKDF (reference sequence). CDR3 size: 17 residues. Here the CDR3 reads CATSPSPFFSTNEKLFF. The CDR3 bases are TGTGCCACCAGCCCCTCCCCCTTTTTCTCAACTAATGAAAAACTGTTTTTT. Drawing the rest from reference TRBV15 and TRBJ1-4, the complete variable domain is DAMVIQNPRYQVTQFGKPVTLSCSQTLNHNVMYWYQQKSSQAPKLLFHYYDKDFNNEADTPDNFQSRRPNTSFCFLDIRSPGLGDTAMYLCATSPSPFFSTNEKLFFGSGTQLSVL.

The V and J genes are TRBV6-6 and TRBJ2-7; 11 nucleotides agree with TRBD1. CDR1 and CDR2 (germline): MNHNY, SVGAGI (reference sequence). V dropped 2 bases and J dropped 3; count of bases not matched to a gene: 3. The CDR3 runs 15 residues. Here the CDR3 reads CASSYRDRGYYEQYF. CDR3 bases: TGTGCCAGCAGTTACAGGGACAGGGGGTACTACGAGCAGTACTTC.

CDR3 amino acids: CASSLYTNQETQYF. DNA of the CDR3: TGTGCCAGCAGTTTATACACTAACCAAGAGACCCAGTACTTC. V is TRBV28 and J is TRBJ2-5, with no clear D. CDR1 and CDR2 (germline): MDHEN, SYDVKM. The CDR3 length is 14 residues. Deletions cut 1 base from V and 0 bases from J, with 6 bases between.

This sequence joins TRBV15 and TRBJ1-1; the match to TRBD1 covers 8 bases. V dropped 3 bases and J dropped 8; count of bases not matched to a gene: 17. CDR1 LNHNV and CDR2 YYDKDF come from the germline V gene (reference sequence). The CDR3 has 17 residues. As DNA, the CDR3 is TGTGCCACCAGCAGGGGTCGACAGGGGACCGGTCTAGGGGAAGCTTTCTTT. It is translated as CATSRGRQGTGLGEAFF.

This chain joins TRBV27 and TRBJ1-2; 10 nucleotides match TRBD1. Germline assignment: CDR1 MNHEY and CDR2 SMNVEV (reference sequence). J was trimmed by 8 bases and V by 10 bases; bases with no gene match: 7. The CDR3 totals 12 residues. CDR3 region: CAIKTGGRGYTF. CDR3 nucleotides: TGTGCCATCAAGACAGGGGGCAGGGGCTACACCTTC.

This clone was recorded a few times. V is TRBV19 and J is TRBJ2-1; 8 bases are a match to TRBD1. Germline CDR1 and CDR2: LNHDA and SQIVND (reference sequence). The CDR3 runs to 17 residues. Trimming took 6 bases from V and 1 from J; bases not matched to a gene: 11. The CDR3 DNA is TGTGCCAGTAGCTTTCTCCTTGGACAGGGTTCCTACAATGAGCAGTTCTTC. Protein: CASSFLLGQGSYNEQFF.

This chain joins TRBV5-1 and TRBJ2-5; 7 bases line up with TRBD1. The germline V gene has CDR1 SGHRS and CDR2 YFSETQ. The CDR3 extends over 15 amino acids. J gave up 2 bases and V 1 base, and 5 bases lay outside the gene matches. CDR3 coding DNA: TGCGCCAGCAGCTTGACAGGGGTGGGGCAAGAGACCCAGTACTTC. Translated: CASSLTGVGQETQYF.

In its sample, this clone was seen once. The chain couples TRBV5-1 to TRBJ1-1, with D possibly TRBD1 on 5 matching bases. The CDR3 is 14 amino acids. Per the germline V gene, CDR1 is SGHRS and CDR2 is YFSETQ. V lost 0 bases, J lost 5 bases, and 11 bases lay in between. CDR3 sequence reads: CASSLEGVQTEAFF. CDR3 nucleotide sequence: TGCGCCAGCAGCTTGGAAGGGGTGCAGACTGAAGCTTTCTTT.